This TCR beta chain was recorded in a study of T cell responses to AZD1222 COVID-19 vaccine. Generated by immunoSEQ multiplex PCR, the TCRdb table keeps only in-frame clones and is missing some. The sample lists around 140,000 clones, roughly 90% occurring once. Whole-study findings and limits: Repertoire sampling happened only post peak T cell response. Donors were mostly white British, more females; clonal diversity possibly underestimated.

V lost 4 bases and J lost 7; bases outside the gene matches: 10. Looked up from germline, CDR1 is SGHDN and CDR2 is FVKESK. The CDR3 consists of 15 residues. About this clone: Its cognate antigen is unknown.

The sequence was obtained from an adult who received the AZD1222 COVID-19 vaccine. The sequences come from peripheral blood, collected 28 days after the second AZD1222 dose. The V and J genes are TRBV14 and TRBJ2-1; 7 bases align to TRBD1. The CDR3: CASSPSIPRGNEQFF. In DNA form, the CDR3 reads TGTGCCAGCAGCCCATCCATTCCCAGGGGGAATGAGCAGTTCTTC.